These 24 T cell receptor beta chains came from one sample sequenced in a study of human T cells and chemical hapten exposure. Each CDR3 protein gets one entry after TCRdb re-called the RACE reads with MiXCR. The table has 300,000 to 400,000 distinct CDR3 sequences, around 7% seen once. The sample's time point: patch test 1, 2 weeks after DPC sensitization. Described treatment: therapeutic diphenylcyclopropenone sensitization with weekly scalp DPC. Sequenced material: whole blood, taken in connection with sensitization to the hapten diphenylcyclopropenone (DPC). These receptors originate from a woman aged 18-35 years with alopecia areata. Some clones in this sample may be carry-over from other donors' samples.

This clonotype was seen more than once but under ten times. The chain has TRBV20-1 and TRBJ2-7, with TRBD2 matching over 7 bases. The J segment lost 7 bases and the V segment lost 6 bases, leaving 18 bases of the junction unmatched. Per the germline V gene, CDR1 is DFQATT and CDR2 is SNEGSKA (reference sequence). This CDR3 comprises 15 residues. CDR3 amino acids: CSASPGAGLLGEQYF. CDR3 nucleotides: TGCAGTGCGTCTCCGGGAGCGGGGCTCTTGGGGGAGCAGTACTTC.

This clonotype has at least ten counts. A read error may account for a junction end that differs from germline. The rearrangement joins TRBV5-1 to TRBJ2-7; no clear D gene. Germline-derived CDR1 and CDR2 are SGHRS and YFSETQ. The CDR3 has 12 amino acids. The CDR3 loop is CASSFSSYEQYF. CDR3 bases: TGTGCCAGCAGCTTCAGCTCCTACGAGCAGTACTTC.

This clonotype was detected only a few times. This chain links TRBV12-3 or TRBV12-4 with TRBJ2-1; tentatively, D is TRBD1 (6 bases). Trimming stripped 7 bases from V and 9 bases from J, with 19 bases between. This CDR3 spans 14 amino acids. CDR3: CASTLQGTIGEQFF. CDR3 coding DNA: TGTGCCAGCACCCTCCAAGGGACAATTGGTGAGCAGTTCTTC.

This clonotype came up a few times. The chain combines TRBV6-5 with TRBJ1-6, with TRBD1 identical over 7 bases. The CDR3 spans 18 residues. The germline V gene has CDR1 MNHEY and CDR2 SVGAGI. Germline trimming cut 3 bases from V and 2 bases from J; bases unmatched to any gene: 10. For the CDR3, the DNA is TGTGCCAGCAGTTATGGGGATCTACAGGGGACCTATAATTCACCCCTCCACTTT. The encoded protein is CASSYGDLQGTYNSPLHF.

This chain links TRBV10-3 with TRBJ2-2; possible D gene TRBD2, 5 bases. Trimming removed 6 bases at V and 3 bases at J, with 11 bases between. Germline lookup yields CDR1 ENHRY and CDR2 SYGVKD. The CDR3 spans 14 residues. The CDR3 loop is CAISERADTGELFF. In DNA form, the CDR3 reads TGTGCCATCAGCGAGAGGGCTGACACCGGGGAGCTGTTTTTT.

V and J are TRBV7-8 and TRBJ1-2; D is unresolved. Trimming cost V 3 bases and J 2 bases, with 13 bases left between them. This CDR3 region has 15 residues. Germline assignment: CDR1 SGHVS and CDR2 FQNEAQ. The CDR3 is CASSLNSPTNYGYTF. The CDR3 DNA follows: TGTGCCAGCAGCTTGAACAGTCCCACAAACTATGGCTACACCTTC.

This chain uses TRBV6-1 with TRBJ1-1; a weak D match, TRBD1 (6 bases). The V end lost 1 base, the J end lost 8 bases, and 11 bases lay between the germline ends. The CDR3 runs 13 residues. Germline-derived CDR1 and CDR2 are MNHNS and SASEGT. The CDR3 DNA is TGTGCCAGCAGTGAAGAGGGGGTCCCCGAAGCTTTCTTT. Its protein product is CASSEEGVPEAFF.

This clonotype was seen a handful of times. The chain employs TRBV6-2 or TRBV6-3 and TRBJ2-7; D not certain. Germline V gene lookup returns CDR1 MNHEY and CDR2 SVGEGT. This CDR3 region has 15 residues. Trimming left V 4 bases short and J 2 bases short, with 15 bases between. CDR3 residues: CASSSDRSATYEQYF. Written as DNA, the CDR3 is TGTGCCAGCAGTTCGGACCGTTCCGCTACCTACGAGCAGTACTTC.

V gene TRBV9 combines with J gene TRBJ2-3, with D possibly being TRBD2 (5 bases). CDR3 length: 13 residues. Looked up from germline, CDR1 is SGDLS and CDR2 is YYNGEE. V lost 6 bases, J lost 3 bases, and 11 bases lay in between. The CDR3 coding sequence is TGTGCCAGCACCGAGGGATCGACAGATACGCAGTATTTT. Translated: CASTEGSTDTQYF.

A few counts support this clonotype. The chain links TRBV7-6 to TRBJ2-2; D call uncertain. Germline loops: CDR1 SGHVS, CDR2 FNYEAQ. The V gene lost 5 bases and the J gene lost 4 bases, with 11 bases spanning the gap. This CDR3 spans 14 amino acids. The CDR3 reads CASSPIVGTGELFF. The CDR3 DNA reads TGTGCCAGCAGCCCCATAGTGGGCACCGGGGAGCTGTTTTTT.

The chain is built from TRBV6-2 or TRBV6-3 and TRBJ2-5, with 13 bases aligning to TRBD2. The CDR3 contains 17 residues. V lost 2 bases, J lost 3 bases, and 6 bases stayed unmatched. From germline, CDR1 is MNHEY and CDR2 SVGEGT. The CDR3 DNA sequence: TGTGCCAGCAGTTACGGACTAGCGGGGGACGGAAAAGAGACCCAGTACTTC. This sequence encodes CASSYGLAGDGKETQYF.

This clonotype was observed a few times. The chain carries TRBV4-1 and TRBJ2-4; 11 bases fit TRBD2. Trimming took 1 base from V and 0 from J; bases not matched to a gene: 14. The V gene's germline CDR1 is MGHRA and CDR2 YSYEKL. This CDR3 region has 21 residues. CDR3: CASSQAGLAGGRSLAKNIQYF. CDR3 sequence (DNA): TGCGCCAGCAGCCAAGCGGGTCTAGCGGGGGGCCGATCCTTAGCCAAAAACATTCAGTACTTC.

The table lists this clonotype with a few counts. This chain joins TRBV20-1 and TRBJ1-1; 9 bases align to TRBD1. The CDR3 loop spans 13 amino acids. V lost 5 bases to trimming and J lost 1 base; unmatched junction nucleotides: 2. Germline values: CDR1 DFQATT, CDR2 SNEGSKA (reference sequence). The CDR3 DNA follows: TGCAGTGCTCGGACAGGGGAGAACACTGAAGCTTTCTTT. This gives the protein CSARTGENTEAFF.

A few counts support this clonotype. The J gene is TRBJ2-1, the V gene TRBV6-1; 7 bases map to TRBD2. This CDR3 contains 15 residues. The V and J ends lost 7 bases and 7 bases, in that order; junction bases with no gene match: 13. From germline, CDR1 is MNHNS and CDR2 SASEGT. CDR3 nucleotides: TGTGCCAGCACCTACCCTAATAGCGGGCAAAATGAGCAGTTCTTC. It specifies CASTYPNSGQNEQFF.

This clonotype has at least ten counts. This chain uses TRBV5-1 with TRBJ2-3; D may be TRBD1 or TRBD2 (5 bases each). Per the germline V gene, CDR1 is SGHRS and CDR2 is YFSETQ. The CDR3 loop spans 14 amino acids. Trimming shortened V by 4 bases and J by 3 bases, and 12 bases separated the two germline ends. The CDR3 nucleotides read TGCGCCAGCAGCACGGGACCGGGTACAGATACGCAGTATTTT. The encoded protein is CASSTGPGTDTQYF.

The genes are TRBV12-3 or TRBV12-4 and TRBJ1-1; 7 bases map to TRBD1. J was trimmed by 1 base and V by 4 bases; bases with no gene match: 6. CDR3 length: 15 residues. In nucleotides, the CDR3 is TGTGCCAGCAGTTCCCGGGACAGAGAGAACACTGAAGCTTTCTTT. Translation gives CASSSRDRENTEAFF.

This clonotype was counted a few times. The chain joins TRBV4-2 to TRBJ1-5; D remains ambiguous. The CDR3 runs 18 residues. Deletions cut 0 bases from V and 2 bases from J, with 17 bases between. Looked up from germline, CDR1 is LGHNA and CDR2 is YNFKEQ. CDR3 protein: CASSQERDESGRNQPQHF. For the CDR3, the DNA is TGTGCCAGCAGCCAAGAGCGTGACGAGTCCGGGCGCAATCAGCCCCAGCATTTT.

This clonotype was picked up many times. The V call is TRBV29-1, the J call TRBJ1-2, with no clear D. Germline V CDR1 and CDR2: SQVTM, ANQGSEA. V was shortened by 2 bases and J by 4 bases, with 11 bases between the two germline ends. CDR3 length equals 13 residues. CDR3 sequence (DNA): TGCAGCGTTGAAAGAGAGGGAATCTATGGCTACACCTTC. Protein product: CSVEREGIYGYTF.

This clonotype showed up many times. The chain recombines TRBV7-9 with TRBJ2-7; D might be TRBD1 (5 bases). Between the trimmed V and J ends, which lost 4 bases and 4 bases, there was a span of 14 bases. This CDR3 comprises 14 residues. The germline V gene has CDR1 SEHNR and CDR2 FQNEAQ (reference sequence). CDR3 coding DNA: TGTGCCAGCAGCTCCGCCGAGACAGATTACGAGCAGTACTTC. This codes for CASSSAETDYEQYF.

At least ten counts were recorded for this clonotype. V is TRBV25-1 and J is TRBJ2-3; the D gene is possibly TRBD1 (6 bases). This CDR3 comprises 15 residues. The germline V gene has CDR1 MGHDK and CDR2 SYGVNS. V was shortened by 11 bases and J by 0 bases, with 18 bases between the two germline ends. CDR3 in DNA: TGTGCCTGTGAGGGGGATACCCCTAGCACAGATACGCAGTATTTT. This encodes CACEGDTPSTDTQYF.

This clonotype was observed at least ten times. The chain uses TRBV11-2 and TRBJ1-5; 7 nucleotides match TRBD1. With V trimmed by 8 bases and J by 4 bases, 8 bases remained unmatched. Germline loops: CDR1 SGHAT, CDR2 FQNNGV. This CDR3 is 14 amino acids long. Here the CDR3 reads CASPLGQANQPQHF. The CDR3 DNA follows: TGTGCCAGCCCCCTTGGACAGGCAAATCAGCCCCAGCATTTT.

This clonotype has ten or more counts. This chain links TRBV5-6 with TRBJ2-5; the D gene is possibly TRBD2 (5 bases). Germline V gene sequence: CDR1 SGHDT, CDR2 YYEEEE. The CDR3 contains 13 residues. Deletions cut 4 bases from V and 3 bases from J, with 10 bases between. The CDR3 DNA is TGTGCCAGCAGCACGACTACCAAAGAGACCCAGTACTTC. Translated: CASSTTTKETQYF.

CDR3 sequence: CASSQRDRNLYGYTF. The CDR3 DNA follows: TGTGCCAGCAGCCAGCGGGACAGGAACCTATATGGCTACACCTTC. The chain couples TRBV3-1 to TRBJ1-2; 8 bases are shared with TRBD1. The CDR3 has 15 residues. V lost 3 bases and J lost 5; bases outside the gene matches: 8. Germline CDR1 reads LGHDT; CDR2 reads YNNKEL (reference sequence).

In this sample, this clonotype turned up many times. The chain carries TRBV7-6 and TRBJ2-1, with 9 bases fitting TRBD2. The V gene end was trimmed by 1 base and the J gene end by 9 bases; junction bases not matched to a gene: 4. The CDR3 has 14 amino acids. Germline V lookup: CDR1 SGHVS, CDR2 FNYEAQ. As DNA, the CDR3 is TGTGCCAGCAGCTTAGGAGGACTAGCGTTTGAGCAGTTCTTC. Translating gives CASSLGGLAFEQFF.